This note documents a single T cell receptor beta chain sequence. Looked up from germline, CDR1 is ENHRY and CDR2 is SYGVKD. This CDR3 region has 16 residues. J lost 3 bases, V lost 7 bases, and 6 bases had no gene match. This entry comes from a study of blood T cell repertoires in COVID-19. Study summary: Donors in the United States, Italy and Spain gave samples during acute or convalescent COVID-19. PBMCs, B-cell-depleted T cells, or T cells provided the cDNA or gDNA that made up the material.

Assay used: immunoSEQ multiplex PCR; TCRdb lists only in-frame clones, some missing. The sample lists around 300,000 clones; roughly 88% were seen once. The sequenced material came from peripheral blood. V and J are TRBV10-3 and TRBJ2-3, with 14 positions matching TRBD2. This receptor was taken from a man aged 18 to 30 with active or convalescent COVID-19. For the CDR3, the DNA is TGTGCCATCAACGGACTAGCGGGGGGTGGGACAGATACGCAGTATTTT. Translated: CAINGLAGGGTDTQYF.